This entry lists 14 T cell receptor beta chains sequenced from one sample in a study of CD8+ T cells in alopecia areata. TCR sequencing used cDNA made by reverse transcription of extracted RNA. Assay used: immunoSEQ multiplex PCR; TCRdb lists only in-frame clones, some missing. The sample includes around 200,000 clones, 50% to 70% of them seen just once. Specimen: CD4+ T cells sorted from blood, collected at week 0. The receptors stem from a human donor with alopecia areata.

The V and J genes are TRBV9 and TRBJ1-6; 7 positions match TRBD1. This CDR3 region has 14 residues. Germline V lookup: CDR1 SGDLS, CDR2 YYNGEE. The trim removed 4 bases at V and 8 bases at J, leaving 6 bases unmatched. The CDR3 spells CASSLTGRDSPLHF. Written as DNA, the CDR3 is TGTGCCAGCAGCCTGACAGGGAGGGATTCACCCCTCCACTTT.

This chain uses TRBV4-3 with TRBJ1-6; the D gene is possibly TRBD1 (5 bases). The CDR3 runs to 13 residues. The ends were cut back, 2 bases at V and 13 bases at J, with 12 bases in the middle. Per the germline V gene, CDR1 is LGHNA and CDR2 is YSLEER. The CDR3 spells CASSQTTDSPLHF. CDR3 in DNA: TGCGCCAGCAGCCAAACTACAGACAGCCCCCTCCACTTT.

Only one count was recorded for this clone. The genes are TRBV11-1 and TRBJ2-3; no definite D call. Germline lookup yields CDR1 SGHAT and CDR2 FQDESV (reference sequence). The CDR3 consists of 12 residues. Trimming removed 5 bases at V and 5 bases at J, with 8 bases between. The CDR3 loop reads CASSLRVDTQYF. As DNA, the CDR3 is TGTGCCAGCAGCCTACGGGTAGATACGCAGTATTTT. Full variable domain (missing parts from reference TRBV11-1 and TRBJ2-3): EAEVAQSPRYKITEKSQAVAFWCDPISGHATLYWYRQILGQGPELLVQFQDESVVDDSQLPKDRFSAERLKGVDSTLKIQPAELGDSAMYLCASSLRVDTQYFGPGTRLTVL.

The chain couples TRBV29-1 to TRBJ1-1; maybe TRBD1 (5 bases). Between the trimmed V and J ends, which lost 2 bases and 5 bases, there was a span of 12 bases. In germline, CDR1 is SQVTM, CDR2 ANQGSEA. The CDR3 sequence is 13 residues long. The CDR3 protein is CSVERQYVTEAFF. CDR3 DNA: TGCAGCGTTGAACGACAGTATGTTACTGAAGCTTTCTTT.

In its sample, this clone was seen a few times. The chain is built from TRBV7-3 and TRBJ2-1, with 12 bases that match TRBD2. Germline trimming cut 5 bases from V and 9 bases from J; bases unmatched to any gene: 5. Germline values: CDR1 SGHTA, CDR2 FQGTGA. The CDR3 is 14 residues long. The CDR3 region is CASSPSGGATEQFF. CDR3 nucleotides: TGTGCCAGCAGCCCTAGCGGGGGGGCGACTGAGCAGTTCTTC.

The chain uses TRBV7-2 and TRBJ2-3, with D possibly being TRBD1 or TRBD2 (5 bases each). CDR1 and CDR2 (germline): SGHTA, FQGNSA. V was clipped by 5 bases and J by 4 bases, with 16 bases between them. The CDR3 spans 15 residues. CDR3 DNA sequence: TGTGCCAGCAGCCCGGCACTCCGGGGCCCAGATACGCAGTATTTT. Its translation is CASSPALRGPDTQYF.

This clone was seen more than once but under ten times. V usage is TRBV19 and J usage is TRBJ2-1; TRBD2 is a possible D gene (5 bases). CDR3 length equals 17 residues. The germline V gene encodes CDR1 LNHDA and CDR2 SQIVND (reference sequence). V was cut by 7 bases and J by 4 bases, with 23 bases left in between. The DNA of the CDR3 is TGTGCCAGTACCCCCTCCCTAGTGGCGGGTCTTTACAATGAGCAGTTCTTC. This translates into CASTPSLVAGLYNEQFF. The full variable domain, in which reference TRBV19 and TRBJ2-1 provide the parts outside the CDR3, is DGGITQSPKYLFRKEGQNVTLSCEQNLNHDAMYWYRQDPGQGLRLIYYSQIVNDFQKGDIAEGYSVSREKKESFPLTVTSAQKNPTAFYLCASTPSLVAGLYNEQFFGPGTRLTVL.

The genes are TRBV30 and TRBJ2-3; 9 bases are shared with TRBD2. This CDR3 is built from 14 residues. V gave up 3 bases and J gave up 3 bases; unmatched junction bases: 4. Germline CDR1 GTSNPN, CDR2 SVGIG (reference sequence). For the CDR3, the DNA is TGTGCCTGGAGAAGGCGGGGGGGAACAGATACGCAGTATTTT. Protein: CAWRRRGGTDTQYF.

CDR3 protein: CASSLSHISSYEQYF. The CDR3 bases are TGTGCCAGCAGTTTATCCCACATTAGCTCCTACGAGCAGTACTTC. V and J are TRBV27 and TRBJ2-7; D remains unclear. Trimming removed 0 bases at V and 0 bases at J, with 9 bases between. The V gene's germline CDR1 is MNHEY and CDR2 SMNVEV (reference sequence). This CDR3 is 15 amino acids long.

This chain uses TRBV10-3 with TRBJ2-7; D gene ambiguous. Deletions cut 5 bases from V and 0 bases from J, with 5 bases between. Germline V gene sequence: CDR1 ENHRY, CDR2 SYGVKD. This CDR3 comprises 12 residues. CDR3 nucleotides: TGTGCCATCAGTCCTAACTCCTACGAGCAGTACTTC. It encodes CAISPNSYEQYF.

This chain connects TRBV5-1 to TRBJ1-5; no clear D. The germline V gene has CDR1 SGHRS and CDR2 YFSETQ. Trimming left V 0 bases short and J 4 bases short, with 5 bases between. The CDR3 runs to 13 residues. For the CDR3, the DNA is TGCGCCAGCAGCTTGGAATTGAATCAGCCCCAGCATTTT. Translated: CASSLELNQPQHF.

The CDR3 DNA reads as TGCAGCGTTTTGGGTTTAGCCAAAAACATTCAGTACTTC. Protein product: CSVLGLAKNIQYF. V gene TRBV29-1 combines with J gene TRBJ2-4, with no clear D. The CDR3 totals 13 residues. Per the germline V gene, CDR1 is SQVTM and CDR2 is ANQGSEA. The V gene lost 5 bases and the J gene lost 0 bases, with 8 bases spanning the gap.

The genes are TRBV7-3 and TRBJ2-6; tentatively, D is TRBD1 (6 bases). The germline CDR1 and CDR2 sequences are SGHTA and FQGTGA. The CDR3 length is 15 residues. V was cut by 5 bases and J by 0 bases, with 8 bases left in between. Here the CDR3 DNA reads TGTGCCAGCAGCATGGACAGCTCTGGGGCCAACGTCCTGACTTTC. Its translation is CASSMDSSGANVLTF.

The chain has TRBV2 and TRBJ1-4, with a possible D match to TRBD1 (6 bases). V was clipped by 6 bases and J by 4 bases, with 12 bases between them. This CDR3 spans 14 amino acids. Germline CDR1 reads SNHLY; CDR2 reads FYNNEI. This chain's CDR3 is CASRRDIGNEKLFF. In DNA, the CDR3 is TGTGCCAGCAGGCGGGACATTGGTAATGAAAAACTGTTTTTT.